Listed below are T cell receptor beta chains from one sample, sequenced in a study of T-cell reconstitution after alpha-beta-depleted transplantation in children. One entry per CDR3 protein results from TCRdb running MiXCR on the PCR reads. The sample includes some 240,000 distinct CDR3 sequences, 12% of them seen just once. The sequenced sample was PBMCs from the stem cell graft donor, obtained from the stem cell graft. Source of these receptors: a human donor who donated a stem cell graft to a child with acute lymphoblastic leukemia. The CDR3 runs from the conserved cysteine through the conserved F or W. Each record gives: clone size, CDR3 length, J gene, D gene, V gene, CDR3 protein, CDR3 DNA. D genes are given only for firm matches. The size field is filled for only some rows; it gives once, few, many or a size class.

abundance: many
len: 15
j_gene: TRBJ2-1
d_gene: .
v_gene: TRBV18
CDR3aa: CASSPGQLSYNEQFF
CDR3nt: TGTGCCAGCTCACCGGGACAACTTTCCTACAATGAGCAGTTCTTC

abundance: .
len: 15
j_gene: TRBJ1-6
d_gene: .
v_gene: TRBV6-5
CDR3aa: CASSLRDASNSPLHF
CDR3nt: TGTGCCAGCAGCTTACGGGACGCGAGTAATTCACCCCTCCACTTT

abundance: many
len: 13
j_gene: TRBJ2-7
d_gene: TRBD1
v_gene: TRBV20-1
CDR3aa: CSASAGQGYEQYF
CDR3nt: TGCAGTGCTTCTGCGGGACAGGGCTACGAGCAGTACTTC

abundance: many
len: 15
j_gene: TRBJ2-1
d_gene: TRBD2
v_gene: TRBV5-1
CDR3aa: CASSLAAGVGNEQFF
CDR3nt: TGCGCCAGCAGCTTGGCAGCGGGGGTGGGAAATGAGCAGTTCTTC

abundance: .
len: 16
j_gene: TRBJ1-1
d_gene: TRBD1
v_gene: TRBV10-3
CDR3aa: CAISVGTGGMNTEAFF
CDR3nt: TGTGCCATCAGTGTAGGGACAGGGGGTATGAACACTGAAGCTTTCTTT

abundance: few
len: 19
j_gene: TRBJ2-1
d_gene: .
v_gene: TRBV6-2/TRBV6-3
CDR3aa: CASRDRRDERGGRLNEQFF
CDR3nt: TGTGCCAGCAGAGACCGCCGGGACGAGAGAGGGGGAAGATTAAATGAGCAGTTCTTC

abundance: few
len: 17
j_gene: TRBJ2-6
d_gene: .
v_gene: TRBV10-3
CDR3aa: CATTGRTPASGANVLTF
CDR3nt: TGTGCCACCACTGGACGGACCCCAGCCTCTGGGGCCAACGTCCTGACTTTC

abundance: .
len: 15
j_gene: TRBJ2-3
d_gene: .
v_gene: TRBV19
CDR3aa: CASSPGPFGADTQYF
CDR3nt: TGTGCCAGTAGCCCCGGCCCCTTTGGGGCGGATACGCAGTATTTT

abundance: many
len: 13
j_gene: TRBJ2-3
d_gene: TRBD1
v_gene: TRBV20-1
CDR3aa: CSATDRGLDTQYF
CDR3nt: TGCAGTGCTACGGACAGGGGGCTGGATACGCAGTATTTT

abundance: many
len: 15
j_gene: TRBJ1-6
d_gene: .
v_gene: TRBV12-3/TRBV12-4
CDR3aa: CASTPLPGSRSPLHF
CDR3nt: TGTGCCAGCACCCCGCTGCCGGGCTCGAGATCACCCCTCCACTTT

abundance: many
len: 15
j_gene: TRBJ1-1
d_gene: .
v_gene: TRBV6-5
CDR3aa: CASSYSGRVNTEAFF
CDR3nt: TGTGCCAGCAGTTACTCAGGAAGGGTGAACACTGAAGCTTTCTTT